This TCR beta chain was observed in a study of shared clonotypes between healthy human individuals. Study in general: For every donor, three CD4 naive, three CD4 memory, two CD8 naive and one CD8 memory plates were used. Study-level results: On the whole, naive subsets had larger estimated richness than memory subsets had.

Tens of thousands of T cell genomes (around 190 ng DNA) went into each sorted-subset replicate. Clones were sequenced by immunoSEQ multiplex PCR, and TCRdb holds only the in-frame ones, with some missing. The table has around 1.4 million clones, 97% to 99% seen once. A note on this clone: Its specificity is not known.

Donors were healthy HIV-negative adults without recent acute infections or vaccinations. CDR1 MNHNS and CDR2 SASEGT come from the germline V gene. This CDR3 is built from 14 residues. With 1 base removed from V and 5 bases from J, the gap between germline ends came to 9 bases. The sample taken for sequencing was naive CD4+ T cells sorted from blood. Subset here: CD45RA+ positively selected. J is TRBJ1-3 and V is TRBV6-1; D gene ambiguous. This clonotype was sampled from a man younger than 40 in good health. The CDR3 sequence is CASSEDGVRNTIYF. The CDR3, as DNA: TGTGCCAGCAGTGAAGATGGGGTCAGAAACACCATATATTTT.